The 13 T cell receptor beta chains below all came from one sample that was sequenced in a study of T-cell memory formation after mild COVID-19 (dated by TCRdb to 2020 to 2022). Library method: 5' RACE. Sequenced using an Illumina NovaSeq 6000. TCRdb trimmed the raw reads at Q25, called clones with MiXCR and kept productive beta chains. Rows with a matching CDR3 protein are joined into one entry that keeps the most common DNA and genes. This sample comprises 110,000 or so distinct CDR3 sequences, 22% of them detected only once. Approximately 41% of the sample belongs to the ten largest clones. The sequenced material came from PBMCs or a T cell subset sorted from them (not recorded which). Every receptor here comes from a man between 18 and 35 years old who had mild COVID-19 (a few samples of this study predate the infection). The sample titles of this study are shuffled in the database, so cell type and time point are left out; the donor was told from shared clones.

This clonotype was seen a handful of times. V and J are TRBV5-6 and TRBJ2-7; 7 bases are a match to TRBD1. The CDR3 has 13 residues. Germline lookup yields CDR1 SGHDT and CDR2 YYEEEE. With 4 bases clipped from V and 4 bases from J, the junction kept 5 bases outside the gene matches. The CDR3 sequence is CASSPGQRYEQYV. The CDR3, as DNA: TGTGCCAGCAGCCCGGGACAGAGATACGAGCAGTACGTC.

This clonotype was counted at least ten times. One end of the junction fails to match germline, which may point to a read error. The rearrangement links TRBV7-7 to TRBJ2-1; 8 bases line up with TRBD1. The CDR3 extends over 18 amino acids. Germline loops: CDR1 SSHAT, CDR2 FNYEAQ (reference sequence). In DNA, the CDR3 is TGTGCTAGCAGGTCTTCGACTATAAGACAGGGGTTTGACAATGAGCAGTTCTTC. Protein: CASRSSTIRQGFDNEQFF.

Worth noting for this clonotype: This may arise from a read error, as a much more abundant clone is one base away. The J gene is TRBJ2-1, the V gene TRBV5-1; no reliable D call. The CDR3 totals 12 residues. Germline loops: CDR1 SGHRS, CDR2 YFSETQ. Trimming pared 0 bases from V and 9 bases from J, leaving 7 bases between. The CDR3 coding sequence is TGCGCCAGCAGCTTGGTGGGTTCTGAGCAGTTCTTC. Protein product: CASSLVGSEQFF.

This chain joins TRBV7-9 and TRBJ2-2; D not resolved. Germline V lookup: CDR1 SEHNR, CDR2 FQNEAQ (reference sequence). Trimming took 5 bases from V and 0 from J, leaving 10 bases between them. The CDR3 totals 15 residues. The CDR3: CASSPTGANTGELFF. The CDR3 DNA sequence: TGTGCCAGCAGCCCGACCGGCGCGAACACCGGGGAGCTGTTTTTT.

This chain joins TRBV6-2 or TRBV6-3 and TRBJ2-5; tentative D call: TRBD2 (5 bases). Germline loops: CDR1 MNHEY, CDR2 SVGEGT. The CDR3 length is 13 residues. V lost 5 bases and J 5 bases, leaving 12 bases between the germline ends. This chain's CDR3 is CASSPGGPETQYF. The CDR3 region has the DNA TGTGCCAGCAGTCCAGGAGGTCCCGAGACCCAGTACTTC.

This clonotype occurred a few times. CDR3 residues: CASSGDRTKMYEQYV. The CDR3 nucleotides are TGTGCCAGCAGCGGGGACAGGACTAAGATGTACGAGCAGTACGTC. The J gene is TRBJ2-7, the V gene TRBV2, with 8 bases aligning to TRBD1. This CDR3 has 15 residues. Trimming at V came to 6 bases and at J to 4 bases, leaving 11 bases not matched to a gene. Germline V gives CDR1 SNHLY, CDR2 FYNNEI.

The CDR3 here is CASSTLGGTFSEQYV. The DNA for the CDR3 is TGTGCCAGCAGTACCCTGGGGGGGACCTTCAGCGAGCAGTACGTC. J is TRBJ2-7 and V is TRBV6-2 or TRBV6-3; TRBD2 matches 7 bases. The J segment lost 6 bases and the V segment lost 5 bases, leaving 13 bases of the junction unmatched. Germline loops: CDR1 MNHEY, CDR2 SVGEGT. The CDR3 contains 15 residues.

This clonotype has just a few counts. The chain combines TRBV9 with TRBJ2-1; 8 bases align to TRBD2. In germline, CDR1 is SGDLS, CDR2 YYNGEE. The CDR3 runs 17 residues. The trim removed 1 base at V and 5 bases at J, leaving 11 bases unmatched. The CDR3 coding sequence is TGTGCCAGCAGCGTACCCGGGGAGACTAGCGAACACAATGAGCAGTTCTTC. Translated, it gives CASSVPGETSEHNEQFF.

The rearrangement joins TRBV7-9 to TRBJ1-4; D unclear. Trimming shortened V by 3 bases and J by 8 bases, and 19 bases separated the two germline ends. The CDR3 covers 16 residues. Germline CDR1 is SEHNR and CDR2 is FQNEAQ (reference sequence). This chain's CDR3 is CASSFPFTRGGEKLFF. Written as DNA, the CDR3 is TGTGCCAGCAGCTTTCCCTTTACACGTGGTGGAGAAAAACTGTTTTTT.

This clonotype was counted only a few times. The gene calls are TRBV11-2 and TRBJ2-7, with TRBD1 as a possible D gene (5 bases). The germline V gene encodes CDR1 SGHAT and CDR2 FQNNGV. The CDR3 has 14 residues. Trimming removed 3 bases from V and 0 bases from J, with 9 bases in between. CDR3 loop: CASSLRQFSYEQYF. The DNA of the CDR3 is TGTGCCAGCAGCTTGAGACAGTTCTCCTACGAGCAGTACTTC.

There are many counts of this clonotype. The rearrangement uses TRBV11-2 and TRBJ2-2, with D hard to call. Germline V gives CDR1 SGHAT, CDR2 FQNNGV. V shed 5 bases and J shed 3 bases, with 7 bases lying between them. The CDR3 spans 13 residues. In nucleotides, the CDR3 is TGTGCCAGCAGCGGTTTGTACACCGGGGAGCTGTTTTTT. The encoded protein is CASSGLYTGELFF.

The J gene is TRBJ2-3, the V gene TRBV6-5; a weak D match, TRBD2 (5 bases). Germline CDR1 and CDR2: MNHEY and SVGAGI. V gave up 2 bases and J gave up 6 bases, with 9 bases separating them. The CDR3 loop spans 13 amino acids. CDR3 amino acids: CASSYGEKDTQYF. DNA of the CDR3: TGTGCCAGCAGTTACGGGGAGAAGGATACGCAGTATTTT.

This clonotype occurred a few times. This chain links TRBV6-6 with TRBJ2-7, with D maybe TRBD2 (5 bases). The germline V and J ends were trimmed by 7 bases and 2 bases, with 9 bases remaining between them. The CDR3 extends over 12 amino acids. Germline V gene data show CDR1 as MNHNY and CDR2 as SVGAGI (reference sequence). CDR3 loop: CASTDGTYEQYF. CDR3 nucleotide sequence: TGTGCCAGCACGGACGGGACCTACGAGCAGTACTTC.